This record concerns one T cell receptor beta chain sequence. What it binds is unknown. Measured with immunoSEQ multiplex PCR; TCRdb has only the in-frame clones, and not every one. The table has some 37,000 clones, 70% to 90% seen once; the top ten hold roughly 13%. This sample is drawn from a study of OX40 agonist ivuxolimab in advanced cancers. Across the study: Earlier treatment with anti-PD-1, anti-PD-L1 or anti-CTLA-4 was permitted, and less than 50% had received some. Study observations and caveats: Among the lowest levels of clonal expansion were found in partial responders at 0.1-3.0 mg/kg. The average count of expanded clones was higher among CD8+ T cells than among CD4+.

The receptor's source is an adult with an advanced solid tumor such as melanoma, head and neck, liver or kidney cancer. Sample: CD4+ or CD8+ T cells sorted from blood, taken in a trial of the OX40 agonist ivuxolimab.

The DNA of the CDR3 is TGTGCCAGCAGCGATGAAGAGACCCAGTACTTC. This encodes CASSDEETQYF. The chain has TRBV7-2 and TRBJ2-5; the D is unclear. The CDR3 covers 11 residues. The germline gives CDR1 SGHTA, CDR2 FQGNSA. Trimming removed 5 bases from V and 3 bases from J, with 4 bases in between.